The next 10 T cell receptor beta chains were all read from a single sample in a study of cytomegalovirus exposure and HLA in healthy donors (dated 2017 in TCRdb). Library creation used the immunoSEQ multiplex PCR assay. For the multiplex PCR, a mixture combining 60 forward primers for TCR Vbeta segments and 13 reverse primers for TCR Jbeta segments was used. The table was pulled from immuneACCESS by TCRdb, which kept in-frame rearrangements only. Such tables lose some clones; where checked, under half of the loss comes from unresolved V genes, and the rest has no known cause. The sample table lists tens of thousands of clones, over 60% of them with a count of one. Of the sample, 3.4% is held by the ten largest clones. The specimen sequenced was PBMCs. Receptors originate from a woman in her thirties in good health and CMV-seronegative.

This clone showed up just a few times. The gene calls are TRBV27 and TRBJ2-7; D might be TRBD2 (6 bases). With 4 bases removed from V and 3 bases from J, the gap between germline ends came to 16 bases. CDR3 length: 15 amino acids. The germline CDR1 and CDR2 sequences are MNHEY and SMNVEV (reference sequence). The CDR3 loop reads CASSSGASAFYEQYF. The CDR3 nucleotides read TGTGCCAGCAGTTCCGGCGCTAGCGCCTTCTACGAGCAGTACTTC.

A single count supports this clone. V and J are TRBV30 and TRBJ1-1, with 8 positions matching TRBD1. The CDR3 has 13 amino acids. Germline CDR1 GTSNPN, CDR2 SVGIG (reference sequence). The V and J ends lost 5 bases and 5 bases, in that order; junction bases with no gene match: 7. The CDR3 coding sequence is TGTGCCTGGGATCCGGACAGGGATACTGAAGCTTTCTTT. Translating gives CAWDPDRDTEAFF.

The CDR3 reads CASSHGTGFGYTF. The CDR3 DNA sequence: TGTGCCAGCAGTCACGGGACAGGGTTTGGCTACACCTTC. This sequence joins TRBV28 and TRBJ1-2; 9 bases align to TRBD1. After removal of 5 bases from V and 7 bases from J, the junction contained 5 bases not matched to a gene. CDR1 is MDHEN and CDR2 is SYDVKM in the germline V gene. This CDR3 has 13 residues.

The gene calls are TRBV5-1 and TRBJ1-4, with TRBD1 matching over 7 bases. The germline V gene encodes CDR1 SGHRS and CDR2 YFSETQ. This CDR3 is 16 amino acids long. V was pared by 4 bases and J by 6 bases, with 12 bases of the junction left unmatched. CDR3 protein: CASSPTPGQPHEKLFF. The CDR3 coding sequence is TGCGCCAGCAGCCCGACCCCGGGACAGCCGCATGAAAAACTGTTTTTT.

This clone is judged medium-sized. The CDR3 bases are TGTGCCTGGAGTGCGGGAGGGACAGATACGCAGTATTTT. Protein product: CAWSAGGTDTQYF. This chain links TRBV30 with TRBJ2-3, with 8 bases lining up with TRBD2. V gave up 1 base and J gave up 3 bases; unmatched junction bases: 0. CDR1 GTSNPN and CDR2 SVGIG come from the germline V gene (reference sequence). The CDR3 is 13 residues long.

This rearrangement joins TRBV7-2 to TRBJ2-7, with a tentative D call TRBD2 (6 bases). This CDR3 comprises 16 residues. From germline, CDR1 is SGHTA and CDR2 FQGNSA. Deletions cut 1 base from V and 0 bases from J, with 13 bases between. The CDR3 sequence is CASSLVPGLSSYEQYF. Written as DNA, the CDR3 is TGTGCCAGCAGCTTAGTTCCGGGACTTAGCTCCTACGAGCAGTACTTC.

The rearrangement uses TRBV5-1 and TRBJ1-6, with D hard to call. CDR3 length: 13 amino acids. Germline lookup yields CDR1 SGHRS and CDR2 YFSETQ. Trimming cost V 1 base and J 10 bases, with 9 bases left between them. The CDR3 nucleotides read TGCGCCAGCAGCTTGCATGGCGGGTCACCCCTCCACTTT. Residues: CASSLHGGSPLHF.

This rearrangement joins TRBV10-1 to TRBJ2-7; 7 positions match TRBD2. V shed 6 bases and J 0 bases; nucleotides not matched to a gene: 11. Germline V gene sequence: CDR1 WNHNN, CDR2 SYGVQD (reference sequence). The CDR3 spans 16 residues. This chain's CDR3 is CASSSPGLPSSYEQYF. The CDR3 DNA reads as TGCGCCAGCAGCTCCCCGGGACTACCAAGCTCCTACGAGCAGTACTTC.

The V and J genes are TRBV28 and TRBJ1-6; D is possibly TRBD1 (5 bases). Deletions cut 9 bases from V and 0 bases from J, with 9 bases between. There are 14 residues in the CDR3. Germline CDR1 and CDR2: MDHEN and SYDVKM. The CDR3, as DNA: TGTGCCAGTCAGGGTATCTCCTATAATTCACCCCTCCACTTT. Its translation: CASQGISYNSPLHF.

Judged by abundance, this clone is large (0.1 to 1%). The V and J genes are TRBV7-9 and TRBJ2-1, with a weak D call TRBD2 (6 bases). Germline V CDR1 and CDR2: SEHNR, FQNEAQ (reference sequence). Trimming cost V 4 bases and J 2 bases, with 9 bases left between them. The CDR3 totals 14 residues. The CDR3 DNA is TGTGCCAGCAGCTCGGCTAGCGCCTACAATGAGCAGTTCTTC. Translation: CASSSASAYNEQFF.